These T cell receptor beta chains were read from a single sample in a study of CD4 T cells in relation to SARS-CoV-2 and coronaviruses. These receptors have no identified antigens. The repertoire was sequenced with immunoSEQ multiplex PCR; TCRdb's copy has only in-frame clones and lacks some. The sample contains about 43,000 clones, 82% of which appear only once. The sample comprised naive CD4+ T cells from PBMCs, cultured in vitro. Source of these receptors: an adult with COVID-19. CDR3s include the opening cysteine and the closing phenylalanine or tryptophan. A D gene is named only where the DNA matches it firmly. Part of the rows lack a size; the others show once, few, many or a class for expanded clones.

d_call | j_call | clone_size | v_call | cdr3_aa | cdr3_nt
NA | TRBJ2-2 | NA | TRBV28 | CASKEGTGELFF | TGTGCCAGCAAAGAGGGCACCGGGGAGCTGTTTTTT
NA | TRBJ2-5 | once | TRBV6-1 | CASSEVVGTSWETQYF | TGTGCCAGCAGTGAAGTGGTAGGGACATCCTGGGAGACCCAGTACTTC
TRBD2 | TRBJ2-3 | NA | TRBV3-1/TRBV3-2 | CASSQGGGRAFYLTDTQYF | TGTGCCAGCAGCCAAGGCGGCGGGAGGGCCTTTTATTTGACAGATACGCAGTATTTT
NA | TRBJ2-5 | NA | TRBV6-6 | CASSYSGETQYF | TGTGCCAGCAGTTACTCAGGCGAGACCCAGTACTTC
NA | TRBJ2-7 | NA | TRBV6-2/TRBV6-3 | CASSLGGADYEQYF | TGTGCCAGCAGTTTGGGCGGAGCCGACTACGAGCAGTACTTC
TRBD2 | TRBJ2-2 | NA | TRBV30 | CAWSVGGTSGSRELFF | TGTGCCTGGAGTGTAGGTGGGACTAGCGGGAGCCGGGAGCTGTTTTTT
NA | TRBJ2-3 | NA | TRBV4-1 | CASSQTLGTPDTQYF | TGCGCCAGCAGCCAAACCCTTGGGACCCCAGATACGCAGTATTTT
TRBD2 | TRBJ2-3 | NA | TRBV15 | CATSRVAGGTDTQYF | TGTGCCACCAGCAGAGTAGCGGGAGGCACAGATACGCAGTATTTT
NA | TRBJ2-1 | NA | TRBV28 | CASSIGSLNEQFF | TGTGCCAGCAGCATCGGGAGTCTCAATGAGCAGTTCTTC
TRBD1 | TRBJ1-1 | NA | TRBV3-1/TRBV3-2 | CASSRDRNTEAFF | TGTGCCAGCAGCCGGGACAGGAACACTGAAGCTTTCTTT
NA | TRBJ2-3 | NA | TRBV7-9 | CASSLASYDTQYF | TGTGCCAGCAGCTTGGCGAGCTATGATACGCAGTATTTT
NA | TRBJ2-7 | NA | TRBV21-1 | CASSARRCLNEQYF | TGTGCCAGCAGCGCCCGACGGTGTTTGAACGAGCAGTACTTC
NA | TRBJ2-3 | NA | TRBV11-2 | CASSLLSSQIGTQYF | TGTGCCAGCAGCTTGCTGTCTTCCCAGATCGGCACGCAGTATTTT
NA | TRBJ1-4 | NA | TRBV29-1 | CSVQPSRGEKLFF | TGCAGCGTGCAGCCCTCCCGGGGTGAAAAACTGTTTTTT
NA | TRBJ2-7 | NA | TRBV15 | CATSRVRVGYEQYF | TGTGCCACCAGCAGAGTTAGGGTGGGCTACGAGCAGTACTTC
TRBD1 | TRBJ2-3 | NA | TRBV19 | CASSTATWDRGSTDTQYF | TGTGCCAGTAGTACAGCAACTTGGGACAGGGGGAGCACAGATACGCAGTATTTT
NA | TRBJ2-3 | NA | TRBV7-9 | CASSFFLRTDTQYF | TGTGCCAGCAGCTTTTTTTTGAGAACAGATACGCAGTATTTT
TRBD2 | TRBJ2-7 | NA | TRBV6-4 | CASSGTSGPVEQYF | TGTGCCAGCAGTGGGACTAGCGGCCCGGTCGAGCAGTACTTC
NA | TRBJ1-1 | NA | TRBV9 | CASSVVAGDTEAFF | TGTGCCAGCAGCGTAGTGGCAGGTGACACTGAAGCTTTCTTT
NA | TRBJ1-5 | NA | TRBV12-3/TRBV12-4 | CASTQQGNQPQHF | TGTGCCAGCACCCAACAGGGCAATCAGCCCCAGCATTTT
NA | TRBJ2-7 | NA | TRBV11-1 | CASSLATYEQYF | TGTGCCAGCAGCTTAGCAACCTACGAGCAGTACTTC
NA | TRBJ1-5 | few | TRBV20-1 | CSASPGSNQPQHF | TGCAGTGCTAGTCCAGGGAGCAATCAGCCCCAGCATTTT
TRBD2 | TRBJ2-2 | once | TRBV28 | CASSLGLAIPRELFF | TGTGCCAGCAGTCTGGGACTAGCGATCCCCCGGGAGCTGTTTTTT
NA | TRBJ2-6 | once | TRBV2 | CASSTGRLSGANVLTF | TGTGCCAGCAGTACGGGACGGCTCTCTGGGGCCAACGTCCTGACTTTC
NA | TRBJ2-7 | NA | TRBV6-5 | CASSYSRKAGNEQYF | TGTGCCAGCAGTTACTCGAGGAAGGCCGGGAACGAGCAGTACTTC
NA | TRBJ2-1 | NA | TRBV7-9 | CASSFFGVGRGGNEQFF | TGTGCCAGCAGCTTTTTTGGGGTGGGAAGGGGGGGCAATGAGCAGTTCTTC
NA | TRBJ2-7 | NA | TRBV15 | CATSRDLGWSYEQYF | TGTGCCACCAGCAGAGATCTGGGCTGGTCCTACGAGCAGTACTTC
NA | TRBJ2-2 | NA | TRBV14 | CASSQDRIGWSGELFF | TGTGCCAGCAGCCAAGATCGGATAGGGTGGTCCGGGGAGCTGTTTTTT
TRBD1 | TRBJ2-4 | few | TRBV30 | CAWDRGSVAKNIQYF | TGTGCCTGGGACAGGGGTTCGGTAGCCAAAAACATTCAGTACTTC
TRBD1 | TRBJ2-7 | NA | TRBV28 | CASRMTGGGEQYF | TGTGCCAGCAGAATGACAGGGGGCGGCGAGCAGTACTTC
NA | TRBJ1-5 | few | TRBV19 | CASSILLGQPQHF | TGTGCCAGTAGTATTCTTTTGGGTCAGCCCCAGCATTTT
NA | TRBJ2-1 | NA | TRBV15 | CATSTRRTAADNEQFF | TGTGCCACCAGCACAAGAAGGACAGCCGCCGACAATGAGCAGTTCTTC
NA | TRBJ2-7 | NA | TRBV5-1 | CASSLVTAPYEQYF | TGCGCCAGCAGCTTGGTAACGGCTCCCTACGAGCAGTACTTC
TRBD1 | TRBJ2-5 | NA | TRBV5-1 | CASSWGQGFDETQYF | TGCGCCAGCAGCTGGGGACAGGGTTTCGACGAGACCCAGTACTTC
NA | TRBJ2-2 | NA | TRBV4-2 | CASSHKGLNTGELFF | TGTGCCAGCAGCCATAAGGGACTGAACACCGGGGAGCTGTTTTTT
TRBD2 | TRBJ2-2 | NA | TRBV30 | CAWRPIAGSTGELFF | TGTGCCTGGAGGCCAATAGCGGGCTCCACCGGGGAGCTGTTTTTT
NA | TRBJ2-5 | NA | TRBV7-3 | CASSAGRQETQYF | TGTGCCAGCAGCGCGGGGAGACAAGAGACCCAGTACTTC
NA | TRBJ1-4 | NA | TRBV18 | CASSPYPGRDNEKLFF | TGTGCCAGCTCACCCTATCCGGGCAGGGACAATGAAAAACTGTTTTTT
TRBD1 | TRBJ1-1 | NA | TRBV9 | CASSALAGREGQLYTEAFF | TGTGCCAGCAGCGCGCTAGCCGGTAGAGAGGGACAGCTGTACACTGAAGCTTTCTTT
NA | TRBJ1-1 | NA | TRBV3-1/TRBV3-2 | CASTRQGGTEAFF | TGTGCCAGCACGCGTCAGGGAGGAACTGAAGCTTTCTTT